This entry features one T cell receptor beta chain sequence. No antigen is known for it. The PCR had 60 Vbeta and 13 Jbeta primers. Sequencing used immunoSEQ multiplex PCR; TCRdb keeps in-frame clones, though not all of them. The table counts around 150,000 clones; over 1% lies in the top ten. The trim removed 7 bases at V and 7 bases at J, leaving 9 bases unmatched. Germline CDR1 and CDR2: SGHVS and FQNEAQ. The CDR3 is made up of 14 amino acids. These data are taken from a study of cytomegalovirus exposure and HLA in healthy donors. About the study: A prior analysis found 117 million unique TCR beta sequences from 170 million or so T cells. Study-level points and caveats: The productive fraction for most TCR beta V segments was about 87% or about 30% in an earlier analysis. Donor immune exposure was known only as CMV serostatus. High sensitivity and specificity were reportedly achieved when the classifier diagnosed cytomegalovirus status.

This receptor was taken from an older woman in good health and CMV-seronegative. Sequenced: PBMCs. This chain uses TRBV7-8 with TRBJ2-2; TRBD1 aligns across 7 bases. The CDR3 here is CASIQDRFYGELFF. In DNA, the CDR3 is TGTGCCAGCATCCAGGACAGGTTTTACGGGGAGCTGTTTTTT.